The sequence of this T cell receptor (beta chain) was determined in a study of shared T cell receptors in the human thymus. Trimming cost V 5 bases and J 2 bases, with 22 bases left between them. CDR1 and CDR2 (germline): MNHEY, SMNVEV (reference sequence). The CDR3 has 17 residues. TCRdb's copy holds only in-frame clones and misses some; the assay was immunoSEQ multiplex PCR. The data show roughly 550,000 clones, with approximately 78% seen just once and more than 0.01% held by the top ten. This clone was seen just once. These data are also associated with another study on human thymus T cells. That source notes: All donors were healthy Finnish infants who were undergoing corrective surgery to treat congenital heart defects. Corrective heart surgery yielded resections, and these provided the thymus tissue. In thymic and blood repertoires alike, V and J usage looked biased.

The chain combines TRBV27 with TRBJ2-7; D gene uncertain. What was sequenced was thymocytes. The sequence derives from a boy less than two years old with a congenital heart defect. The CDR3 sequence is CASSPQPYRYEAYEQYF. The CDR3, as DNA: TGTGCCAGCAGTCCACAACCTTACAGATACGAAGCCTACGAGCAGTACTTC.